This is a list of T cell receptor beta chains from one sample in a study of blood T cell repertoires in COVID-19. Measured with immunoSEQ multiplex PCR; TCRdb has only the in-frame clones, and not every one. Among hundreds of thousands of clones listed, about 82% were seen once. The sequenced sample consisted of peripheral blood. Receptor source: a middle-aged man with active or convalescent COVID-19. CDR3s include the opening cysteine and the closing phenylalanine or tryptophan. The order of the fields is V gene, clone size, D gene, J gene, CDR3 protein, CDR3 DNA. The D gene is left open where the match is weak. Rows may omit the clone size; those that give it use once, few, many or a size class.

v_gene: TRBV28
abundance: once
d_gene: .
j_gene: TRBJ2-3
CDR3aa: CASPPGGGLTDTQYF
CDR3nt: TGTGCCAGTCCCCCGGGCGGAGGACTCACAGATACGCAGTATTTT

v_gene: TRBV9
abundance: .
d_gene: .
j_gene: TRBJ2-5
CDR3aa: CASSVEGAAPGTQYF
CDR3nt: TGTGCCAGCAGCGTAGAGGGAGCGGCGCCGGGGACCCAGTACTTC

v_gene: TRBV5-4
abundance: .
d_gene: TRBD2
j_gene: TRBJ2-2
CDR3aa: CASSGTGLANTGELFF
CDR3nt: TGTGCCAGCAGCGGAACGGGACTAGCGAACACCGGGGAGCTGTTTTTT

v_gene: TRBV3-1/TRBV3-2
abundance: .
d_gene: TRBD1
j_gene: TRBJ1-6
CDR3aa: CASSSWDSDSPLHF
CDR3nt: TGTGCCAGCAGCTCCTGGGACAGTGATTCACCCCTCCACTTT

v_gene: TRBV11-1
abundance: once
d_gene: .
j_gene: TRBJ1-1
CDR3aa: CASSQTKNTEAFF
CDR3nt: TGTGCCAGCAGCCAGACTAAGAACACTGAAGCTTTCTTT

v_gene: TRBV5-6
abundance: .
d_gene: .
j_gene: TRBJ2-6
CDR3aa: CASSLGASGANVLTF
CDR3nt: TGTGCCAGCAGCTTGGGGGCTTCGGGGGCCAACGTCCTGACTTTC

v_gene: TRBV5-6
abundance: once
d_gene: TRBD1
j_gene: TRBJ1-1
CDR3aa: CASSLDPGGLTEAFF
CDR3nt: TGTGCCAGCAGCTTGGACCCAGGGGGCCTCACTGAAGCTTTCTTT

v_gene: TRBV6-6
abundance: .
d_gene: TRBD2
j_gene: TRBJ2-7
CDR3aa: CASSYGAGGYEQYF
CDR3nt: TGTGCCAGCAGTTACGGAGCGGGAGGCTACGAGCAGTACTTC

v_gene: TRBV2
abundance: .
d_gene: TRBD2
j_gene: TRBJ2-7
CDR3aa: CASKRELYEQYF
CDR3nt: TGTGCCAGCAAGCGGGAGCTATACGAGCAGTACTTC

v_gene: TRBV7-2
abundance: .
d_gene: .
j_gene: TRBJ1-1
CDR3aa: CASTLIHGTEAFF
CDR3nt: TGTGCCAGCACCCTGATTCACGGCACTGAAGCTTTCTTT

v_gene: TRBV7-8
abundance: .
d_gene: .
j_gene: TRBJ2-7
CDR3aa: CASSLVQVTHEQYF
CDR3nt: TGTGCCAGCAGCTTAGTCCAGGTCACGCACGAGCAGTACTTC

v_gene: TRBV7-2
abundance: .
d_gene: .
j_gene: TRBJ1-2
CDR3aa: CASSLEGFGYTF
CDR3nt: TGTGCCAGCAGCTTGGAGGGGTTTGGCTACACCTTC